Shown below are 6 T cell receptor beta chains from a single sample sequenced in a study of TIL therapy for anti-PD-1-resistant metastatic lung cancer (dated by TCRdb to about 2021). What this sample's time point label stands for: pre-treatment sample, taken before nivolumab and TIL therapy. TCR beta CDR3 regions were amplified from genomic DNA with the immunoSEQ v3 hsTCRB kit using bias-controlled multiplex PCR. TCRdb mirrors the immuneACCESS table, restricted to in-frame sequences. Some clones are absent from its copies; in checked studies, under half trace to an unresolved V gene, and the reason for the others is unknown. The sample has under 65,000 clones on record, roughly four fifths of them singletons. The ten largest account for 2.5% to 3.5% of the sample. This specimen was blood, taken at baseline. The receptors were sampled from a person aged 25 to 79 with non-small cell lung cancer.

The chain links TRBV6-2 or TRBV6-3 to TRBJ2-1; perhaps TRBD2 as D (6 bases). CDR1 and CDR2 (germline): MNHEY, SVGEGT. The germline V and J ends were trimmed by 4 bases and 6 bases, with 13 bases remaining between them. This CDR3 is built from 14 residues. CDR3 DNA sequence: TGTGCCAGCAGTTCCCCTACGGGGGTCAATGAGCAGTTCTTC. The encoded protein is CASSSPTGVNEQFF.

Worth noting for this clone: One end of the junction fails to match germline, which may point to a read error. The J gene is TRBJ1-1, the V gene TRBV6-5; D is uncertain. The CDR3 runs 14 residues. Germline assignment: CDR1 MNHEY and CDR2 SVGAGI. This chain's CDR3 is CASTPPNGDTEAFF. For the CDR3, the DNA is TGTGCTAGCACCCCCCCAAATGGTGACACTGAAGCTTTCTTT.

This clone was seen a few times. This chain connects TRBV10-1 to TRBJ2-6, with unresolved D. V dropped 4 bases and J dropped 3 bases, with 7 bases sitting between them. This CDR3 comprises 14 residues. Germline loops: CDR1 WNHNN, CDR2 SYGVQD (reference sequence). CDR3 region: CASSAGDGANVLTF. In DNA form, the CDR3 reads TGCGCCAGCAGTGCTGGTGATGGGGCCAACGTCCTGACTTTC.

In DNA form, the CDR3 reads TGTGCCAGCAGTTACTTCGTTGGGGCCTACGAGCAGTACTTC. This translates into CASSYFVGAYEQYF. The rearrangement joins TRBV6-6 to TRBJ2-7; D uncertain. In germline, CDR1 is MNHNY, CDR2 SVGAGI (reference sequence). CDR3 size: 14 residues. The germline V and J ends were trimmed by 1 base and 2 bases, with 9 bases remaining between them.

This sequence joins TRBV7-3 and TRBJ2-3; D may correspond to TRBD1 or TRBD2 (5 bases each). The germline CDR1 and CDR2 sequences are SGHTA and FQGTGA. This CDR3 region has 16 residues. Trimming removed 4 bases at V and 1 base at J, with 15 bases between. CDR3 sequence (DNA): TGTGCCAGCAGCTCAAGGCGGCAGGGAGGCACAGATACGCAGTATTTT. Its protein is CASSSRRQGGTDTQYF. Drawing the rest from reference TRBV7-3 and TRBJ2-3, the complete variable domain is GAGVSQTPSNKVTEKGKYVELRCDPISGHTALYWYRQSLGQGPEFLIYFQGTGAADDSGLPNDRFFAVRPEGSVSTLKIQRTERGDSAVYLCASSSRRQGGTDTQYFGPGTRLTVL.

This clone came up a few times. The CDR3 loop is CASSHLGTGSAYEQYF. CDR3 in DNA: TGTGCCAGCAGCCATTTAGGGACAGGGAGCGCCTACGAGCAGTACTTC. This chain joins TRBV14 and TRBJ2-7; 9 nucleotides match TRBD1. There are 16 residues in the CDR3. CDR1 SGHDN and CDR2 FVKESK come from the germline V gene. Trimming at V came to 3 bases and at J to 2 bases, leaving 8 bases not matched to a gene.